One and the same sample provided the 11 T cell receptor beta chains below, sequenced in a study of response to subunit inactivated influenza vaccine. TCRdb analysed the RT-PCR reads with MiXCR anew, one entry per CDR3 protein. The sample yields about 480,000 distinct CDR3 sequences, 10% to 15% seen once. This sample comprised PBMCs from blood, obtained 40 to 50 days after vaccination. The source of these receptors is a man aged 50 to 60 who received an inactivated influenza vaccine.

This clonotype appeared a few times. V usage is TRBV20-1 and J usage is TRBJ1-5, with D unclear. The CDR3 runs 14 residues. Germline values: CDR1 DFQATT, CDR2 SNEGSKA (reference sequence). Trimming removed 7 bases from V and 0 bases from J, with 13 bases in between. The CDR3 sequence: CSVPAGFSNQPQHF. CDR3 nucleotide sequence: TGCAGTGTCCCGGCCGGATTTAGCAATCAGCCCCAGCATTTT.

This chain uses TRBV27 with TRBJ1-2, with D tentatively TRBD1 (5 bases). The CDR3 length is 12 residues. V gave up 8 bases and J gave up 4 bases, with 11 bases separating them. CDR1 and CDR2 from the germline V gene are MNHEY and SMNVEV (reference sequence). CDR3 nucleotides: TGTGCCAGCGGTTGGGGGGGCTATGGCTACACCTTC. Residues: CASGWGGYGYTF.

This clonotype was seen a few times. The chain joins TRBV10-3 to TRBJ2-4, with a weak D call TRBD1 (6 bases). Per germline, CDR1 ENHRY and CDR2 SYGVKD. Trimming pared 3 bases from V and 1 base from J, leaving 13 bases between. The CDR3 has 16 residues. As DNA, the CDR3 is TGTGCCATCAGTGAATACGGGACATCGGCCAAAAACATTCAGTACTTC. It yields the protein CAISEYGTSAKNIQYF.

CDR3 residues: CASEGAPTYEQYF. CDR3 DNA sequence: TGTGCCAGTGAGGGTGCCCCTACCTACGAGCAGTACTTC. The rearrangement links TRBV6-1 to TRBJ2-7, with TRBD2 as a possible D gene (5 bases). CDR3 size: 13 residues. Trimming took 9 bases from V and 2 from J, leaving 14 bases between them. Germline values: CDR1 MNHNS, CDR2 SASEGT.

CDR3 residues: CASLGQGAWNEQFF. CDR3 in DNA: TGCGCCAGCCTAGGACAGGGGGCTTGGAATGAGCAGTTCTTC. The J gene is TRBJ2-1, the V gene TRBV10-2, with TRBD1 matching 11 bases. This CDR3 has 14 amino acids. Trimming cost V 8 bases and J 7 bases; bases outside gene matches: 7. Germline CDR1 is WSHSY and CDR2 is SAAADI.

The V and J genes are TRBV5-1 and TRBJ2-2; D is perhaps TRBD2 (5 bases). V shed 1 base and J shed 0 bases, with 7 bases lying between them. CDR1 is SGHRS and CDR2 is YFSETQ in the germline V gene. The CDR3 is 15 residues long. CDR3 sequence: CASSLTGTNTGELFF. The CDR3 DNA reads as TGCGCCAGCAGCTTGACGGGAACGAACACCGGGGAGCTGTTTTTT.

J is TRBJ1-1 and V is TRBV7-9, with D perhaps TRBD1 (5 bases). Trimming stripped 5 bases from V and 11 bases from J, with 18 bases between. This CDR3 region has 13 residues. CDR1 is SEHNR and CDR2 is FQNEAQ in the germline V gene (reference sequence). CDR3 sequence: CASSQGTDVWAFF. CDR3 coding DNA: TGTGCCAGCAGCCAAGGGACGGACGTCTGGGCTTTCTTT. The whole variable domain, remainder taken from reference TRBV7-9 and TRBJ1-1, is DTGVSQNPRHKITKRGQNVTFRCDPISEHNRLYWYRQTLGQGPEFLTYFQNEAQLEKSRLLSDRFSAERPKGSFSTLEIQRTEQGDSAMYLCASSQGTDVWAFFGQGTRLTVV.

This clonotype was recorded a few times. This rearrangement joins TRBV7-9 to TRBJ2-2; D is uncertain. The CDR3 loop spans 15 amino acids. From germline, CDR1 is SEHNR and CDR2 FQNEAQ (reference sequence). V was pared by 2 bases and J by 2 bases, with 9 bases between. CDR3 DNA sequence: TGTGCCAGCAGCTTACTCGTTGGAAACACCGGGGAGCTGTTTTTT. It translates to CASSLLVGNTGELFF.

This clonotype has a count of ten or more. This sequence joins TRBV7-9 and TRBJ2-7; D call uncertain. V gave up 5 bases and J gave up 3 bases, with 8 bases separating them. CDR1 is SEHNR and CDR2 is FQNEAQ in the germline V gene (reference sequence). This CDR3 comprises 12 residues. The CDR3 DNA follows: TGTGCCAGCAGCGCCTCTGGCTACGAGCAGTACTTC. As protein: CASSASGYEQYF.

This clonotype was counted a few times. The rearrangement joins TRBV24-1 to TRBJ2-3; 15 bases map to TRBD2. Germline-derived CDR1 and CDR2 are KGHDR and SFDVKD. CDR3 length: 18 residues. The ends lost 3 bases at V and 3 bases at J; junction bases unmatched: 6. The CDR3 protein is CATSDRTSGRAGTDTQYF. The CDR3 DNA reads as TGTGCCACCAGTGATCGGACTAGCGGGAGGGCCGGGACAGATACGCAGTATTTT.

This clonotype was detected ten times or more. The chain carries TRBV2 and TRBJ2-1, with no clear D. Germline assignment: CDR1 SNHLY and CDR2 FYNNEI. This CDR3 has 11 residues. Between the trimmed V and J ends, which lost 8 bases and 8 bases, there was a span of 10 bases. DNA for the CDR3: TGTGCCAGCTCAGTCGGGTATGAGCAGTTCTTC. As protein: CASSVGYEQFF.